A single sample is the source of the 29 T cell receptor beta chains below, sequenced in a study of T cells and copy number aberrations in small-cell lung cancer. TCRdb's copy holds only in-frame clones and misses some; the assay was immunoSEQ multiplex PCR. The sample gives about 2,000 clones, over 75% of which show up once; approximately 4.7% is in the top ten. Sequencing was carried out using normal tissue next to the tumor. The origin of the receptors is a man between 50 and 59 years old with small cell lung cancer.

The V gene is TRBV6-5, the J gene TRBJ1-2; 9 bases line up with TRBD1. Germline CDR1 is MNHEY and CDR2 is SVGAGI. V was clipped by 2 bases and J by 8 bases; unmatched bases: 12. This CDR3 has 16 amino acids. The CDR3 DNA reads as TGTGCCAGCAGTTACGCGCTTACCGGGACAGGGCACGGCTACACCTTC. This codes for CASSYALTGTGHGYTF.

The chain couples TRBV28 to TRBJ1-5; perhaps TRBD1 as D (6 bases). Germline-derived CDR1 and CDR2 are MDHEN and SYDVKM. With 7 bases removed from V and 4 bases from J, the gap between germline ends came to 11 bases. The CDR3 runs to 13 residues. CDR3 in DNA: TGTGCCAGCATCTGGGGGCAGAATCAGCCCCAGCATTTT. This encodes CASIWGQNQPQHF.

The V and J genes are TRBV11-2 and TRBJ2-2, with no clear D. Germline V gene sequence: CDR1 SGHAT, CDR2 FQNNGV. Trimming removed 4 bases at V and 4 bases at J, with 10 bases between. The CDR3 runs to 14 residues. In DNA form, the CDR3 reads TGTGCCAGCAGCTCGGATGCGGTCACCGGGGAGCTGTTTTTT. Its translation is CASSSDAVTGELFF.

The rearrangement links TRBV14 to TRBJ2-1; the D gene is possibly TRBD1 (5 bases). The CDR3 extends over 13 amino acids. Germline V gene data show CDR1 as SGHDN and CDR2 as FVKESK. Trimming left V 4 bases short and J 8 bases short, with 12 bases between. CDR3 in amino acids: CASSPGIRDEQFF. For the CDR3, the DNA is TGTGCCAGCAGCCCAGGTATCAGGGATGAGCAGTTCTTC. The whole variable domain, filled in from reference TRBV14 and TRBJ2-1, reads EAGVTQFPSHSVIEKGQTVTLRCDPISGHDNLYWYRRVMGKEIKFLLHFVKESKQDESGMPNNRFLAERTGGTYSTLKVQPAELEDSGVYFCASSPGIRDEQFFGPGTRLTVL.

The CDR3 region has the DNA TGTGCCAGCAGACTGGTTGCCTCCTTTTCTCCCGACCCCTACGAGCAGTACTTC. Amino acids: CASRLVASFSPDPYEQYF. The chain recombines TRBV27 with TRBJ2-7; D gene unclear. CDR1 is MNHEY, CDR2 SMNVEV, per germline (reference sequence). V was trimmed by 6 bases and J by 2 bases, leaving 26 bases between them. The CDR3 runs 18 residues.

The V gene is TRBV7-6, the J gene TRBJ2-3; 8 positions agree with TRBD1. Trimming at V came to 5 bases and at J to 4 bases, leaving 11 bases not matched to a gene. Germline values: CDR1 SGHVS, CDR2 FNYEAQ. CDR3 length: 16 amino acids. The CDR3 sequence: CASSPGTGSTSDTQYF. The CDR3 nucleotides are TGTGCCAGCAGCCCTGGGACAGGATCCACCTCAGATACGCAGTATTTT.

This clone was observed a few times. This chain joins TRBV27 and TRBJ2-7; TRBD2 agrees at 7 bases. J was trimmed by 7 bases and V by 9 bases; bases with no gene match: 24. The CDR3 is 17 residues long. CDR1 and CDR2 (germline): MNHEY, SMNVEV (reference sequence). The CDR3 loop is CASRTENGGGRQGEQYF. The CDR3 DNA follows: TGTGCCAGTAGGACGGAAAACGGGGGAGGGCGACAAGGTGAGCAGTACTTC.

V usage is TRBV19 and J usage is TRBJ2-1; D is possibly TRBD1 (5 bases). Germline V lookup: CDR1 LNHDA, CDR2 SQIVND (reference sequence). The CDR3 has 15 amino acids. Trimming stripped 3 bases from V and 7 bases from J, with 16 bases between. Here the CDR3 reads CASSISSTAVNEQFF. The DNA of the CDR3 is TGTGCCAGTAGTATTTCGTCGACAGCTGTGAATGAGCAGTTCTTC.

This clone was counted between two and nine times. The J gene is TRBJ2-7, the V gene TRBV7-2; D ambiguous. V was cut by 4 bases and J by 4 bases, with 14 bases left in between. Germline V CDR1 and CDR2: SGHTA, FQGNSA. The CDR3 is 14 amino acids. The DNA for the CDR3 is TGTGCCAGCAGCTACAGACGATCGTGGTACGAGCAGTACTTC. Amino acids: CASSYRRSWYEQYF.

The rearrangement joins TRBV6-1 to TRBJ2-5; the match to TRBD2 covers 9 bases. This CDR3 contains 15 residues. Germline-derived CDR1 and CDR2 are MNHNS and SASEGT. J gave up 0 bases and V 7 bases, and 6 bases lay outside the gene matches. The CDR3 nucleotides are TGTGCCAGCAAAAATCTAGCGGGATACCAAGAGACCCAGTACTTC. This encodes CASKNLAGYQETQYF.

As concerns this clone: At one of its ends the junction is not consistent with the germline gene, which may arise from a read error. This rearrangement joins TRBV6-6 to TRBJ2-7, with D tentatively TRBD2 (6 bases). The CDR3 has 14 amino acids. CDR1 and CDR2 (germline): MNHNY, SVGAGI (reference sequence). The CDR3 DNA sequence: TGTGCCAGCAGTTTGAGACTAGAAGGTTACGAGCGGTACTTC. This encodes CASSLRLEGYERYF.

This clone was seen only once. The V call is TRBV14, the J call TRBJ2-3; TRBD1 might be the D (6 bases). This CDR3 has 17 amino acids. V shed 0 bases and J shed 0 bases, with 13 bases lying between them. Germline-derived CDR1 and CDR2 are SGHDN and FVKESK. CDR3 bases: TGTGCCAGCAGCCAAGATGTGGGGGCCACTAGCACAGATACGCAGTATTTT. It yields the protein CASSQDVGATSTDTQYF.

V is TRBV25-1 and J is TRBJ1-4; D gene uncertain. The V and J ends lost 0 bases and 3 bases respectively, with 8 bases between them. The CDR3 is made up of 15 amino acids. CDR1 is MGHDK, CDR2 SYGVNS, per germline. CDR3 DNA sequence: TGTGCCAGCAGTGAATATTCCTATTCTAATGAAAAACTGTTTTTT. Its protein is CASSEYSYSNEKLFF.

This clone appeared a single time. This chain uses TRBV2 with TRBJ2-7; tentatively, D is TRBD2 (7 bases). V lost 11 bases to trimming and J lost 7 bases, with 18 bases between them. There are 12 residues in the CDR3. Germline CDR1 is SNHLY and CDR2 is FYNNEI. Here the CDR3 DNA reads TGTGCCTCGGGGGACAACGGGAGGGAGCAGTACTTC. It yields the protein CASGDNGREQYF. The full variable domain, its missing parts supplied by reference TRBV2 and TRBJ2-7, is EPEVTQTPSHQVTQMGQEVILRCVPISNHLYFYWYRQILGQKVEFLVSFYNNEISEKSEIFDDQFSVERPDGSNFTLKIRSTKLEDSAMYFCASGDNGREQYFGPGTRLTVT.

The chain couples TRBV5-1 to TRBJ2-2, with a tentative D call TRBD1 (6 bases). This CDR3 region has 13 residues. Germline-derived CDR1 and CDR2 are SGHRS and YFSETQ. The germline V and J ends were trimmed by 4 bases and 6 bases, with 10 bases remaining between them. The CDR3 DNA reads TGCGCCAGCAGCATGAGGACAGCCGGGGAGCTGTTTTTT. Its translation is CASSMRTAGELFF.

The count of this clone is one. The chain has TRBV4-2 and TRBJ2-7; 10 positions match TRBD2. The V segment lost 3 bases and the J segment 7 bases; nucleotides outside the gene matches: 9. Per germline, CDR1 LGHNA and CDR2 YNFKEQ. The CDR3 runs 15 residues. CDR3 nucleotide sequence: TGTGCCAGCAGCCAGCTGCCTAGCGGGAGTACAGAGCAGTACTTC. This encodes CASSQLPSGSTEQYF.

This chain links TRBV6-6 with TRBJ1-1; D is unclear. Germline CDR1 reads MNHNY; CDR2 reads SVGAGI (reference sequence). This CDR3 contains 11 residues. Trimming removed 5 bases at V and 10 bases at J, with 11 bases between. The CDR3 here is CASSRRFGAFF. For the CDR3, the DNA is TGTGCCAGCAGTCGGCGGTTCGGAGCTTTCTTT.

As DNA, the CDR3 is TGTGCCAGCAGGCGATTCAGGGGGCTAAGTGTGACTGAAGCTTTCTTT. Translating it yields CASRRFRGLSVTEAFF. The chain recombines TRBV28 with TRBJ1-1; 8 nucleotides align to TRBD1. This CDR3 contains 16 residues. CDR1 and CDR2 (germline): MDHEN, SYDVKM. Unmatched junction bases numbered 14, after V lost 6 bases and J lost 5 bases.

V usage is TRBV5-4 and J usage is TRBJ2-3, with 7 bases that match TRBD1. CDR3 size: 16 residues. Germline CDR1 reads SGHNT; CDR2 reads YYREEE (reference sequence). V was pared by 0 bases and J by 2 bases, with 6 bases of the junction left unmatched. The chain's CDR3 is CASSLGRTGITDTQYF. In DNA, the CDR3 is TGTGCCAGCAGCTTGGGGCGGACAGGTATCACAGATACGCAGTATTTT.

This sequence joins TRBV5-1 and TRBJ2-1; D gene unclear. Germline loops: CDR1 SGHRS, CDR2 YFSETQ. V gave up 2 bases and J gave up 5 bases, with 5 bases separating them. The CDR3 loop spans 12 amino acids. This CDR3 is CASSLPDNEQFF. For the CDR3, the DNA is TGCGCCAGCAGCTTACCAGACAATGAGCAGTTCTTC.

V is TRBV6-1 and J is TRBJ2-3; 8 bases align to TRBD2. The CDR3 is 16 amino acids. V gave up 1 base and J gave up 2 bases; unmatched junction bases: 5. Germline CDR1 reads MNHNS; CDR2 reads SASEGT. The CDR3 protein is CASSEGAGGHTDTQYF. The CDR3 coding sequence is TGTGCCAGCAGTGAAGGGGCGGGAGGCCACACAGATACGCAGTATTTT.

The rearrangement links TRBV2 to TRBJ2-5; weak D call: TRBD2 (5 bases). This CDR3 contains 13 residues. V dropped 2 bases and J dropped 4 bases, with 8 bases sitting between them. In germline, CDR1 is SNHLY, CDR2 FYNNEI. CDR3 sequence reads: CASSERAGETQYF. The CDR3 nucleotides read TGTGCCAGCAGTGAAAGGGCGGGAGAGACCCAGTACTTC.

The chain links TRBV30 to TRBJ2-5; D is unresolved. V gave up 5 bases and J gave up 2 bases, with 9 bases separating them. The germline gives CDR1 GTSNPN, CDR2 SVGIG (reference sequence). The length of the CDR3 is 12 residues. The CDR3 DNA reads TGTGCCTGGGCCCCATATCAAGAGACCCAGTACTTC. Translated, it gives CAWAPYQETQYF.

V is TRBV10-3 and J is TRBJ1-5; TRBD1 agrees at 10 bases. Germline V gene lookup returns CDR1 ENHRY and CDR2 SYGVKD. CDR3 length: 15 residues. Trimming took 6 bases from V and 3 from J; bases not matched to a gene: 5. This CDR3 is CAIRRTGGDNQPQHF. In nucleotides, the CDR3 is TGTGCCATCAGGAGGACAGGGGGAGACAATCAGCCCCAGCATTTT.

The V gene is TRBV29-1, the J gene TRBJ2-5; 9 nucleotides align to TRBD2. Germline V CDR1 and CDR2: SQVTM, ANQGSEA. The CDR3 covers 13 residues. Losses at the gene ends were 8 bases for V and 3 bases for J; bases not matched to a gene: 7. The CDR3 protein is CSFLRLAEETQYF. CDR3 nucleotide sequence: TGCAGCTTCCTAAGACTAGCGGAAGAGACCCAGTACTTC.

This clone was seen only a few times. Other DNA variants within this sample encode the same CDR3. The genes are TRBV29-1 and TRBJ2-5; TRBD1 is a possible D gene (6 bases). Trimming cost V 4 bases and J 5 bases, with 8 bases left between them. CDR1 is SQVTM, CDR2 ANQGSEA, per germline. CDR3 length: 11 residues. For the CDR3, the DNA is TGCAGCGTTGGGGGGCGTGAGACCCAGTACTTC. Protein sequence: CSVGGRETQYF.

The chain couples TRBV7-8 to TRBJ2-7; TRBD2 might be the D (5 bases). The V gene lost 0 bases and the J gene lost 2 bases, with 8 bases spanning the gap. Germline loops: CDR1 SGHVS, CDR2 FQNEAQ. This CDR3 region has 14 residues. The CDR3 nucleotides read TGTGCCAGCAGCTTAGCTCTGGGAGCCTACGAGCAGTACTTC. Amino acid sequence: CASSLALGAYEQYF.

This clone was seen once. The chain combines TRBV4-1 with TRBJ2-5, with D maybe TRBD1 (6 bases). V lost 1 base and J lost 4, with 10 bases in between. Germline lookup yields CDR1 MGHRA and CDR2 YSYEKL. This CDR3 is 14 amino acids long. In DNA form, the CDR3 reads TGCGCCAGCAGCCAAGTTTTGGGGGCAGAGACCCAGTACTTC. Translation: CASSQVLGAETQYF.

The chain carries TRBV5-6 and TRBJ1-1; tentative D call: TRBD1 (6 bases). Trimming stripped 8 bases from V and 2 bases from J, with 16 bases between. CDR3 size: 14 residues. CDR1 and CDR2 from the germline V gene are SGHDT and YYEEEE. The CDR3 loop is CASRQENINTEAFF. DNA for the CDR3: TGTGCCAGTAGACAGGAGAATATAAACACTGAAGCTTTCTTT.